The rows below give T cell receptor beta chains drawn from one sample of a study of regulatory T cells in long-lasting Graves disease. Via MiXCR, TCRdb re-called the multiplex PCR reads, giving one row per CDR3 protein. The sample holds hundreds of thousands of distinct CDR3 sequences, roughly 17% seen once. This same sample was also taken into another study, of T cells in Graves' hyperthyroidism and ophthalmopathy.

This specimen consisted of peripheral blood mononuclear cells (PBMCs), obtained at new diagnosis, from a patient treated with antithyroid drugs. Every receptor here comes from a woman in her thirties with Graves disease. Each CDR3 is given with its conserved first and last residue. Each record gives: CDR3 length, J gene, clone size, V gene, D gene, CDR3 protein, CDR3 DNA. The D gene is left open where the match is weak. Clone size appears in some rows only: once, few, many, or a class for an expanded clone.

13,TRBJ2-1,many,TRBV28,-,CASSSSRSNEQFF,TGTGCCAGCAGCTCTTCTAGGAGCAATGAGCAGTTCTTC
15,TRBJ2-2,-,TRBV7-3,TRBD2,CASSSYSGKTGELFF,TGTGCCAGCAGCTCCTATAGCGGGAAGACCGGGGAGCTGTTTTTT
14,TRBJ2-1,-,TRBV4-1,-,CASSHPPAGDEQFF,TGCGCCAGCAGCCATCCCCCGGCAGGGGATGAGCAGTTCTTC
16,TRBJ2-5,many,TRBV7-9,TRBD2,CASSLAGLPLQETQYF,TGTGCCAGCAGCTTAGCGGGACTACCCCTACAAGAGACCCAGTACTTC
14,TRBJ2-5,few,TRBV28,-,CASSLLLAEETQYF,TGTGCCAGCAGTTTGCTACTAGCTGAAGAGACCCAGTACTTC
16,TRBJ2-3,many,TRBV15,-,CATSRDRTYSTDTQYF,TGTGCCACCAGCAGAGATCGGACGTATAGCACAGATACGCAGTATTTT
16,TRBJ2-2,few,TRBV20-1,TRBD2,CSARDQGGGSTGELFF,TGCAGTGCTAGAGATCAGGGCGGGGGGAGCACCGGGGAGCTGTTTTTT
14,TRBJ2-3,few,TRBV7-2,TRBD2,CASSLARGRDTQYF,TGTGCCAGCAGCTTAGCGCGGGGGAGGGATACGCAGTATTTT
16,TRBJ2-2,-,TRBV5-1,TRBD2,CASSLAGTRNSGELFF,TGCGCCAGCAGCTTGGCTGGGACTAGGAATTCCGGGGAGCTGTTTTTT
14,TRBJ1-5,-,TRBV7-9,-,CASSRDSYNQPQHF,TGTGCCAGCAGTCGTGACAGCTACAATCAGCCCCAGCATTTT
17,TRBJ2-2,-,TRBV24-1,-,CATSDFMTGEFPGELFF,TGTGCCACCAGTGATTTCATGACGGGAGAGTTCCCCGGGGAGCTGTTTTTT
12,TRBJ2-3,-,TRBV27,-,CASSSSKDTQYF,TGTGCCAGCAGTTCATCGAAGGATACGCAGTATTTT
16,TRBJ2-6,-,TRBV5-1,-,CASSQRPGAGANVLTF,TGCGCCAGCAGTCAACGACCGGGAGCTGGGGCCAACGTCCTGACTTTC
14,TRBJ2-2,-,TRBV20-1,-,CSAVDRTNTGELFF,TGCAGTGCCGTCGACAGGACGAACACCGGGGAGCTGTTTTTT
15,TRBJ1-6,many,TRBV18,TRBD1,CASSPETGVDSPLHF,TGTGCCAGCTCACCCGAGACAGGGGTAGATTCACCCCTCCACTTT
16,TRBJ1-5,-,TRBV5-6,-,CASSVREPPSNQPQHF,TGTGCCAGCAGCGTCAGGGAGCCCCCTTCCAATCAGCCCCAGCATTTT
14,TRBJ1-4,few,TRBV19,TRBD1,CATVSRDSGEKLFF,TGTGCCACCGTATCCAGGGACAGCGGCGAAAAACTGTTTTTT
10,TRBJ2-1,few,TRBV20-1,-,CSARANKQFF,TGCAGTGCTAGGGCTAATAAGCAGTTCTTC
14,TRBJ2-1,few,TRBV27,-,CASTAIHGGNEQFF,TGTGCCAGCACGGCCATCCATGGTGGGAATGAGCAGTTCTTC
13,TRBJ2-7,many,TRBV7-2,TRBD2,CASSLGTIPEQYF,TGTGCCAGCAGCTTGGGGACTATTCCCGAGCAGTACTTC
16,TRBJ1-3,-,TRBV4-1,-,CASSQDSGARGNTIYF,TGCGCCAGCAGCCAAGATTCAGGGGCGCGTGGAAACACCATATATTTT
14,TRBJ2-1,-,TRBV19,-,CASSIAADHNEQFF,TGTGCCAGTAGTATTGCGGCAGACCACAATGAGCAGTTCTTC
17,TRBJ2-7,-,TRBV2,-,CASTFKYLPSDSYEQYF,TGTGCCAGCACCTTCAAGTATCTGCCCTCCGATTCCTACGAGCAGTACTTC
16,TRBJ2-1,once,TRBV28,TRBD2,CASSLYLAGPNGEQFF,TGTGCCAGCAGTTTATATCTAGCGGGGCCCAACGGTGAGCAGTTCTTC
11,TRBJ1-1,many,TRBV10-1,-,CASSDNREAFF,TGCGCCAGCAGTGATAACCGAGAAGCTTTCTTT
17,TRBJ1-5,few,TRBV6-1,-,CASSTIRTASSNQPQHF,TGTGCCAGCAGCACGATCCGGACAGCGAGTAGCAATCAGCCCCAGCATTTT
13,TRBJ2-2,few,TRBV19,-,CASTLENTGELFF,TGTGCCAGTACCCTCGAGAACACCGGGGAGCTGTTTTTT
14,TRBJ2-1,many,TRBV20-1,-,CSAPAPSSYNEQFF,TGCAGTGCTCCGGCACCGAGCTCCTACAATGAGCAGTTCTTC
14,TRBJ2-7,many,TRBV2,-,CASRTRVLSYEQYF,TGTGCCAGCAGAACCCGGGTCTTATCTTACGAGCAGTACTTC
13,TRBJ1-2,few,TRBV5-6,-,CASSVGGRYGYTF,TGTGCCAGCAGCGTGGGGGGACGCTATGGCTACACCTTC
14,TRBJ2-1,-,TRBV12-3/TRBV12-4,TRBD2,CASGLVAGGHEQFF,TGTGCCAGCGGTCTTGTAGCGGGAGGCCATGAGCAGTTCTTC
11,TRBJ2-7,-,TRBV13,-,CASHQLGKQYF,TGTGCCAGCCACCAGCTGGGTAAACAGTACTTC
14,TRBJ2-7,many,TRBV11-2,TRBD1,CASSLAPRDREQYF,TGTGCCAGCAGCTTAGCCCCCCGGGACAGGGAACAGTACTTC
16,TRBJ2-7,many,TRBV11-2,TRBD2,CASSSGGGRAFYEQYF,TGTGCCAGCAGCTCCGGGGGCGGGAGGGCCTTCTACGAGCAGTACTTC
17,TRBJ2-1,many,TRBV11-2,TRBD2,CASSLDLWSSGSYEQFF,TGTGCCAGCAGCTTAGATCTGTGGTCTAGCGGGAGCTATGAGCAGTTCTTC
15,TRBJ2-1,-,TRBV20-1,-,CSARESRSSYNEQFF,TGCAGTGCTAGAGAATCGCGGAGCTCCTACAATGAGCAGTTCTTC
13,TRBJ1-1,-,TRBV10-3,-,CAIQQDMNTEAFF,TGTGCCATCCAACAGGACATGAACACTGAAGCTTTCTTT
16,TRBJ2-5,many,TRBV2,-,CASRRGGSPLTETQYF,TGTGCCAGCAGGAGAGGCGGAAGCCCTTTAACGGAGACCCAGTACTTC
16,TRBJ2-3,-,TRBV6-1,-,CASSQQGISSTDTQYF,TGTGCCAGCAGCCAACAGGGAATCAGTAGCACAGATACGCAGTATTTT
12,TRBJ2-7,-,TRBV29-1,-,CSVVVVSCEQYF,TGCAGCGTTGTGGTGGTCTCGTGCGAGCAGTACTTC
15,TRBJ2-7,few,TRBV11-2,TRBD1,CASSSPGQGADEQYF,TGTGCCAGCAGCTCGCCGGGGCAGGGGGCGGACGAGCAGTACTTC
16,TRBJ2-7,once,TRBV19,TRBD1,CASSLRGTEKAYEQYF,TGTGCCAGTAGTTTGCGTGGGACAGAAAAGGCCTACGAGCAGTACTTC
15,TRBJ2-1,many,TRBV12-3/TRBV12-4,-,CASSLTGGAGNEQFF,TGTGCCAGCAGTTTAACTGGCGGAGCAGGGAATGAGCAGTTCTTC
14,TRBJ1-3,many,TRBV11-2,-,CASSPQGTGNTIYF,TGTGCCAGCAGCCCCCAGGGGACTGGAAACACCATATATTTT
12,TRBJ2-7,many,TRBV28,TRBD1,CASSTGDYEQYF,TGTGCCAGCAGTACAGGGGACTACGAGCAGTACTTC
14,TRBJ2-5,medium-sized,TRBV5-1,TRBD2,CASSSGLAGETQYF,TGTGCCAGCAGCTCCGGACTAGCGGGAGAGACCCAGTACTTC
12,TRBJ2-5,many,TRBV29-1,TRBD2,CSVWDYRETQYF,TGCAGCGTATGGGACTACCGAGAGACCCAGTACTTC